This TCR beta chain was identified during a study of cytomegalovirus exposure and HLA in healthy donors. Study-level information: There were about 85 million unique TCRs (from HLA-typed donors) in an early data release.

Germline assignment: CDR1 MGHRA and CDR2 YSYEKL. Trimming cost V 0 bases and J 0 bases, with 5 bases left between them. CDR3 length: 15 amino acids. Each donor was nominally healthy when sampled (though unrecorded immune exposures were likely). Worth noting for this clone: As yet, its antigen is unknown.

General observations from the study: Reportedly, diagnosis of cytomegalovirus status by the classifier showed high specificity and sensitivity. TCR beta chain V- and J-gene trimming was linked, in a later analysis, to a missense variant in DCLRE1C.

The PCR made use of 60 Vbeta and 13 Jbeta primers. The data were produced by immunoSEQ multiplex PCR, yet TCRdb's version contains in-frame clones alone and is incomplete. This table holds some 130,000 clones, about 71% found once. This TCR came from a woman aged 55-69 years in good health and CMV-seropositive. Sequenced material: PBMCs. The chain links TRBV4-1 to TRBJ2-2, with unresolved D. DNA for the CDR3: TGCGCCAGCAGCCAAGAGAGATCGAACACCGGGGAGCTGTTTTTT. Its translation: CASSQERSNTGELFF.